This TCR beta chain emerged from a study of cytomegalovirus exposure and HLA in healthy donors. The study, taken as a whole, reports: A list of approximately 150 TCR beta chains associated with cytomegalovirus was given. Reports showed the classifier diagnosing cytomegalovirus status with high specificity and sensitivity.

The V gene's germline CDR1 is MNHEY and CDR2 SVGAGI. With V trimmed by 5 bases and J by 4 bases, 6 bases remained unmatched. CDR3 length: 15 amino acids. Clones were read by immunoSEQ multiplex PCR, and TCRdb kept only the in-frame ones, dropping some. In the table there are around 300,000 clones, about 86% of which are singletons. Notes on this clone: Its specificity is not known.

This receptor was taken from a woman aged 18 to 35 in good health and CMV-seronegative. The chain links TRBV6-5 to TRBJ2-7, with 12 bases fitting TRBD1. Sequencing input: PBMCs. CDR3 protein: CASSLGQGAGYEQYF. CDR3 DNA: TGTGCCAGCAGTCTGGGACAGGGGGCGGGATACGAGCAGTACTTC.